The 11 T cell receptor beta chains in this list originate from one sample, sequenced in a study of cytomegalovirus exposure and HLA in healthy donors. Vbeta (60) and Jbeta (13) primers were used in the PCR. Produced via immunoSEQ multiplex PCR; TCRdb's table is partial and in-frame only. The sample contains 200,000 to 250,000 clones, 70% of which appear only once. Source material: PBMCs. These receptors were collected from a middle-aged man in good health and CMV-seropositive.

The rearrangement uses TRBV7-6 and TRBJ2-6; D may be TRBD2 (5 bases). CDR1 is SGHVS and CDR2 is FNYEAQ in the germline V gene. With 5 bases removed from V and 2 bases from J, the gap between germline ends came to 13 bases. There are 16 residues in the CDR3. CDR3 nucleotides: TGTGCCAGCAGCCACGCCCCCGGGGCTGGGGCCAACGTCCTGACTTTC. Its translation is CASSHAPGAGANVLTF.

This chain joins TRBV6-6 and TRBJ1-2, with TRBD1 as a possible D gene (5 bases). This CDR3 spans 14 amino acids. V was cut by 0 bases and J by 8 bases, with 13 bases left in between. CDR1 is MNHNY, CDR2 SVGAGI, per germline (reference sequence). The chain's CDR3 is CASSYSWGGEGYTF. As DNA, the CDR3 is TGTGCCAGCAGTTACTCTTGGGGGGGGGAAGGCTACACCTTC.

The V call is TRBV2, the J call TRBJ1-1, with D possibly matching TRBD1 (5 bases). V dropped 2 bases and J dropped 0 bases, with 13 bases sitting between them. Germline CDR1 reads SNHLY; CDR2 reads FYNNEI. This CDR3 region has 16 residues. CDR3 DNA: TGTGCCAGCAGTGAATCAGGGAGGAGGATGAACACTGAAGCTTTCTTT. Its translation is CASSESGRRMNTEAFF.

The rearrangement links TRBV6-1 to TRBJ1-2, with TRBD1 matching over 11 bases. Germline V gives CDR1 MNHNS, CDR2 SASEGT. The CDR3 sequence is 14 residues long. Trimming took 10 bases from V and 7 from J; bases not matched to a gene: 11. The CDR3 DNA reads as TGTGCCACCACCGGGACAGGGGGTTGGGGTGGCTACACCTTC. Its translation is CATTGTGGWGGYTF.

DNA for the CDR3: TGTGCCAGCAGTCAATTAGGACAGGGGGGAAATACGCAGTATTTT. Translated, it gives CASSQLGQGGNTQYF. The chain couples TRBV27 to TRBJ2-3, with TRBD1 identical over 10 bases. From germline, CDR1 is MNHEY and CDR2 SMNVEV (reference sequence). The CDR3 loop spans 15 amino acids. Losses at the gene ends were 5 bases for V and 7 bases for J; bases not matched to a gene: 9.

This clone was seen just once. The gene calls are TRBV28 and TRBJ1-3; D is unresolved. The CDR3 runs 15 residues. V dropped 3 bases and J dropped 0 bases, with 9 bases sitting between them. Germline V gives CDR1 MDHEN, CDR2 SYDVKM. This CDR3 is CASSLVKPSGNTIYF. CDR3 DNA sequence: TGTGCCAGCAGTTTGGTTAAGCCCTCTGGAAACACCATATATTTT.

This rearrangement joins TRBV5-1 to TRBJ1-2; 8 nucleotides align to TRBD1. V trimming: 4 bases; J trimming: 7 bases; junction bases outside the gene matches: 12. The CDR3 is 15 residues long. The germline V gene has CDR1 SGHRS and CDR2 YFSETQ. CDR3 nucleotides: TGCGCCAGCAGCGGAACCGCAGGGGGCGCGGGTGGCTACACCTTC. Protein: CASSGTAGGAGGYTF.

V and J are TRBV5-1 and TRBJ2-1; 14 bases are shared with TRBD2. Germline CDR1 and CDR2: SGHRS and YFSETQ. CDR3 length: 18 amino acids. Unmatched junction bases numbered 10, after V lost 4 bases and J lost 4 bases. CDR3 in amino acids: CASSTSLGTSGGYNEQFF. The CDR3 DNA reads as TGCGCCAGCAGCACCTCCCTCGGGACTAGCGGGGGATACAATGAGCAGTTCTTC.

This clone was recorded once. The CDR3 coding sequence is TGTGCCAGCAGCTTATTCAGGGAAGCTTTCTTT. Translating gives CASSLFREAFF. This rearrangement joins TRBV11-2 to TRBJ1-1; D uncertain. From germline, CDR1 is SGHAT and CDR2 FQNNGV. This CDR3 has 11 amino acids. V lost 2 bases, J lost 8 bases, and 6 bases lay in between. The full variable domain, completed using reference TRBV11-2 and TRBJ1-1, is EAGVAQSPRYKIIEKRQSVAFWCNPISGHATLYWYQQILGQGPKLLIQFQNNGVVDDSQLPKDRFSAERLKGVDSTLKIQPAKLEDSAVYLCASSLFREAFFGQGTRLTVV.

This chain connects TRBV6-1 to TRBJ1-4, with D unclear. This CDR3 comprises 15 residues. Trimming took off 2 bases at V and 2 bases at J, with 9 bases between the two ends. Germline V lookup: CDR1 MNHNS, CDR2 SASEGT. DNA of the CDR3: TGTGCCAGCAGTGAAACGGCGGTTACTAATGAAAAACTGTTTTTT. As protein: CASSETAVTNEKLFF.

Regarding this clone: One end of the junction varies from germline; a read error may be responsible. The V and J genes are TRBV4-1 and TRBJ1-1; D call uncertain. Per germline, CDR1 MGHRA and CDR2 YSYEKL. CDR3 size: 14 residues. CDR3: CASSPQSLNSEAFF. The CDR3 nucleotides read TGCGCCAGCAGCCCCCAGAGCCTTAACAGTGAAGCTTTCTTT.